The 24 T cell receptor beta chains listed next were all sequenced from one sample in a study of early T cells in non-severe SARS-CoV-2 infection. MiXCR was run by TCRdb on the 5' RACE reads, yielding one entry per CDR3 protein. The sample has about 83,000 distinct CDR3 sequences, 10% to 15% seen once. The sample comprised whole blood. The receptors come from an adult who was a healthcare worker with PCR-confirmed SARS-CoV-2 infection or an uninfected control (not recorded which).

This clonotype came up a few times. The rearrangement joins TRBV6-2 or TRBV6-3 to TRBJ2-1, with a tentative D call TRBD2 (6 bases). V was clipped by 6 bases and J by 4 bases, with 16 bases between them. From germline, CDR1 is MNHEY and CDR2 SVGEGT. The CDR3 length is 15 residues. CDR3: CASSLRDSTYNEQFF. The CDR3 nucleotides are TGTGCCAGCAGCCTCCGGGACTCAACTTACAATGAGCAGTTCTTC.

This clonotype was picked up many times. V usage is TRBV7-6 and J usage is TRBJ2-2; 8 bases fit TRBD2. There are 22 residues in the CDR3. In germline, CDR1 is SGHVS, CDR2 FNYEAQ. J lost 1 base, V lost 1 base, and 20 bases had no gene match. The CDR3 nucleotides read TGTGCCAGCAGCTTAGGTTCTCAAGCGGGAGTTTCGTTCGGCCAGAACACCGGGGAGCTGTTTTTT. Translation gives CASSLGSQAGVSFGQNTGELFF.

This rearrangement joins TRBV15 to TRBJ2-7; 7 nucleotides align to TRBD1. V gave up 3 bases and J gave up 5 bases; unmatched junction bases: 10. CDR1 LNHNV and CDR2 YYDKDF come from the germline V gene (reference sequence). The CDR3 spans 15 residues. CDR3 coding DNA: TGTGCCACCAGCAGCCTTAGGGGACAGTTGAACGAGCAGTACTTC. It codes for CATSSLRGQLNEQYF.

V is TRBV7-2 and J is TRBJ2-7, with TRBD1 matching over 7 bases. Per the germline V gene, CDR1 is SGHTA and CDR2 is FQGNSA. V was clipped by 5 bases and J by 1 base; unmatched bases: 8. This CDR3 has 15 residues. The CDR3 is CASSPASDRSYEQYF. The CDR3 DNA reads TGTGCCAGCAGCCCCGCTTCGGACAGGTCCTACGAGCAGTACTTC.

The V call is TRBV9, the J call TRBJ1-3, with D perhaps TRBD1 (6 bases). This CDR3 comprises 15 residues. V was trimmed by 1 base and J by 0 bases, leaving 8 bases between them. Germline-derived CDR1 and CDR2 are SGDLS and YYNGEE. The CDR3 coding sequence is TGTGCCAGCAGCGTACAGGGGTTCTCTGGAAACACCATATATTTT. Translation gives CASSVQGFSGNTIYF.

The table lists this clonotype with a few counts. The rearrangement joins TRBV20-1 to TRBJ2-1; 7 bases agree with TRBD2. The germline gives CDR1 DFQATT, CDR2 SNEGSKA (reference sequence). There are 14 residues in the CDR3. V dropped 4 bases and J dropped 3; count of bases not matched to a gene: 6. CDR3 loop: CSAKLSSGYNEQFF. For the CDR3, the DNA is TGCAGTGCTAAGCTATCTAGCGGCTACAATGAGCAGTTCTTC.

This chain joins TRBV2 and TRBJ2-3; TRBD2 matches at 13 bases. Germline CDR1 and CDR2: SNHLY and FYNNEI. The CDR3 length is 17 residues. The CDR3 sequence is CDTIGGTSGNLADTQYF. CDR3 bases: TGTGACACCATTGGGGGGACTAGCGGGAATTTGGCAGATACGCAGTATTTT.

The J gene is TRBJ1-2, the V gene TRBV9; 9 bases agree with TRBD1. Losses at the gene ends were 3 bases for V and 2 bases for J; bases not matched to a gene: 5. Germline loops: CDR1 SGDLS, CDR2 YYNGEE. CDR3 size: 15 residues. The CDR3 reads CASSADGQGNYGYTF. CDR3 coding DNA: TGTGCCAGCAGCGCCGACGGACAGGGGAACTATGGCTACACCTTC.

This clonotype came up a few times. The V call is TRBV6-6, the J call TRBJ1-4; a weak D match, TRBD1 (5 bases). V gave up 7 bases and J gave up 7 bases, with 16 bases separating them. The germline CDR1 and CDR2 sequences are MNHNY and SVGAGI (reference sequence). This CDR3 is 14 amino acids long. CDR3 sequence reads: CASTLRVGGEKLFF. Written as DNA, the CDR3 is TGTGCCAGCACCTTACGGGTTGGGGGTGAAAAACTGTTTTTT.

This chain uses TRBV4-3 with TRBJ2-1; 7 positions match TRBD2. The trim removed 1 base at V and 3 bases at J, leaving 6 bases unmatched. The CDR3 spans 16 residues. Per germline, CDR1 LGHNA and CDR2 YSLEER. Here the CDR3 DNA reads TGCGCCAGCAGCCAAGTCCCCAGCGGGGACTACAATGAGCAGTTCTTC. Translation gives CASSQVPSGDYNEQFF.

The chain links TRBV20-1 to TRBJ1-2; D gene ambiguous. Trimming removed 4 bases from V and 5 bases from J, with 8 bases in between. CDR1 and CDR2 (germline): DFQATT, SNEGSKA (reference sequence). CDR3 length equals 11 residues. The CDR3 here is CSAMETYGYTF. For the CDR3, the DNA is TGCAGTGCTATGGAAACTTATGGCTACACCTTC.

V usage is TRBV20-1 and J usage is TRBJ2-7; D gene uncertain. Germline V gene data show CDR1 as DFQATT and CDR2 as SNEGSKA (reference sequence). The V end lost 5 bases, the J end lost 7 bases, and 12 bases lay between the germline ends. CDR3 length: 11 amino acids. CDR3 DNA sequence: TGCAGTGCTCAGCTCTCGGAGGAGCAGTACTTC. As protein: CSAQLSEEQYF.

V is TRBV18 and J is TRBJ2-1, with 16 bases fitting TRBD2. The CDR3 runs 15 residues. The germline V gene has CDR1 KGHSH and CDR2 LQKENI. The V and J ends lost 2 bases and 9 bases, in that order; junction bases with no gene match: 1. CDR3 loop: CASSPGTSGRGEQFF. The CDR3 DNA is TGTGCCAGCTCACCAGGGACTAGCGGGAGGGGTGAGCAGTTCTTC.

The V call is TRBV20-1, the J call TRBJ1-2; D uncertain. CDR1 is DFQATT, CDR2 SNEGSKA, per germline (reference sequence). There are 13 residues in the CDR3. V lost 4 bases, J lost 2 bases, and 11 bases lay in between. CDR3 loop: CSATRILNYGYTF. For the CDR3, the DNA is TGCAGTGCTACCAGAATCCTAAACTATGGCTACACCTTC.

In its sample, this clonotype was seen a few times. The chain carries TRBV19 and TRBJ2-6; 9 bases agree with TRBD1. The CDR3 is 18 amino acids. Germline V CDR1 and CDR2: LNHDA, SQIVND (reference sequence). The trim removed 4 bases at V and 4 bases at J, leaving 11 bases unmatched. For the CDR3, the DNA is TGTGCCAGTAGTACCACACTAACAGGGGGCGCAGGGGCCAACGTCCTGACTTTC. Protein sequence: CASSTTLTGGAGANVLTF. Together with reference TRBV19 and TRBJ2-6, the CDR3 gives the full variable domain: DGGITQSPKYLFRKEGQNVTLSCEQNLNHDAMYWYRQDPGQGLRLIYYSQIVNDFQKGDIAEGYSVSREKKESFPLTVTSAQKNPTAFYLCASSTTLTGGAGANVLTFGAGSRLTVL.

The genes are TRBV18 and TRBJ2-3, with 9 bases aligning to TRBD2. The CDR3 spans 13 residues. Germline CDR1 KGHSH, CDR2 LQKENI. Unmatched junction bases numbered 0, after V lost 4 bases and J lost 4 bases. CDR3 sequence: CASSRLAADTQYF. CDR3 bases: TGTGCCAGCTCACGACTAGCGGCAGATACGCAGTATTTT.

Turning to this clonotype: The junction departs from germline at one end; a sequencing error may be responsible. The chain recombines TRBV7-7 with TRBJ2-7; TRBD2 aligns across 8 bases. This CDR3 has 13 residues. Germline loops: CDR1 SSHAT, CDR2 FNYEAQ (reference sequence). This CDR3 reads CASSPRGGDEQYF. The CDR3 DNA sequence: TGTGCTAGCAGCCCACGGGGGGGAGACGAGCAGTACTTC. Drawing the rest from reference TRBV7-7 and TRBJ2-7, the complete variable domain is GAGVSQSPRYKVTKRGQDVTLRCDPISSHATLYWYQQALGQGPEFLTYFNYEAQPDKSGLPSDRFSAERPEGSISTLTIQRTEQRDSAMYRCASSPRGGDEQYFGPGTRLTVT.

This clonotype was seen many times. The chain's CDR3 is CASSTRGGGNQPQHF. CDR3 nucleotide sequence: TGTGCCAGTAGTACCCGCGGGGGCGGGAATCAGCCCCAGCATTTT. The rearrangement links TRBV19 to TRBJ1-5; D may be TRBD1 (6 bases). This CDR3 has 15 amino acids. V was cut by 4 bases and J by 4 bases, with 14 bases left in between. Germline values: CDR1 LNHDA, CDR2 SQIVND (reference sequence).

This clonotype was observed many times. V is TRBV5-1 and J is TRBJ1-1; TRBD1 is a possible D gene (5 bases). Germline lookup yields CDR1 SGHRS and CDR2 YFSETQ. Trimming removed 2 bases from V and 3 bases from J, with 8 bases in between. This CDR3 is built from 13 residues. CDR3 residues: CASSLQVDTEAFF. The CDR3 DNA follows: TGCGCCAGCAGCTTACAGGTCGACACTGAAGCTTTCTTT. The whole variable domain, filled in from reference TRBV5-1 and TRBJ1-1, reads KAGVTQTPRYLIKTRGQQVTLSCSPISGHRSVSWYQQTPGQGLQFLFEYFSETQRNKGNFPGRFSGRQFSNSRSEMNVSTLELGDSALYLCASSLQVDTEAFFGQGTRLTVV.

The CDR3: CSAKATNEKLFF. CDR3 DNA sequence: TGCAGTGCTAAAGCAACTAATGAAAAACTGTTTTTT. V is TRBV20-1 and J is TRBJ1-4, with D unclear. The ends were cut back, 4 bases at V and 0 bases at J, with 3 bases in the middle. CDR1 is DFQATT, CDR2 SNEGSKA, per germline (reference sequence). The CDR3 has 12 residues.

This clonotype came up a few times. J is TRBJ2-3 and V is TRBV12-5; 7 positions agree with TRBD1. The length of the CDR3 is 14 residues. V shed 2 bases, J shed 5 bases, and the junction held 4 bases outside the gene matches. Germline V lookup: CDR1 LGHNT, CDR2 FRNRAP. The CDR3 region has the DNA TGTGCTAGTGGTTTGACGACAGGGAAAGATACGCAGTATTTT. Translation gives CASGLTTGKDTQYF.

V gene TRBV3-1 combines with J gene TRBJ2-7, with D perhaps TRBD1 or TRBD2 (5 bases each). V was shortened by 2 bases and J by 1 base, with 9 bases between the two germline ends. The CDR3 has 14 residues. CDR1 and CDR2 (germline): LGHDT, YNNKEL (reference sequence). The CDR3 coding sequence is TGTGCCAGCAGCCAAAGAGGGGTATCCTACGAGCAGTACTTC. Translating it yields CASSQRGVSYEQYF.

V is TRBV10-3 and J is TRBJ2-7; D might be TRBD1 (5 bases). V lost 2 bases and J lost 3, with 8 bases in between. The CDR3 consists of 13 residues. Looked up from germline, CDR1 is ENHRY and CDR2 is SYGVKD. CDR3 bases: TGTGCCATCAGTGAGCGACAGTTCTACGAGCAGTACTTC. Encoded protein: CAISERQFYEQYF.

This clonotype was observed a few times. DNA of the CDR3: TGTGCCAGCTCACCTGAGGGGATCCCCGAGCAGTACTTC. Translating it yields CASSPEGIPEQYF. V is TRBV18 and J is TRBJ2-7; perhaps D is TRBD1 or TRBD2 (5 bases each). V lost 3 bases, J lost 6 bases, and 12 bases lay in between. This CDR3 region has 13 residues. The germline V gene encodes CDR1 KGHSH and CDR2 LQKENI. Supplemented by reference TRBV18 and TRBJ2-7, the full variable domain reads NAGVMQNPRHLVRRRGQEARLRCSPMKGHSHVYWYRQLPEEGLKFMVYLQKENIIDESGMPKERFSAEFPKEGPSILRIQQVVRGDSAAYFCASSPEGIPEQYFGPGTRLTVT.